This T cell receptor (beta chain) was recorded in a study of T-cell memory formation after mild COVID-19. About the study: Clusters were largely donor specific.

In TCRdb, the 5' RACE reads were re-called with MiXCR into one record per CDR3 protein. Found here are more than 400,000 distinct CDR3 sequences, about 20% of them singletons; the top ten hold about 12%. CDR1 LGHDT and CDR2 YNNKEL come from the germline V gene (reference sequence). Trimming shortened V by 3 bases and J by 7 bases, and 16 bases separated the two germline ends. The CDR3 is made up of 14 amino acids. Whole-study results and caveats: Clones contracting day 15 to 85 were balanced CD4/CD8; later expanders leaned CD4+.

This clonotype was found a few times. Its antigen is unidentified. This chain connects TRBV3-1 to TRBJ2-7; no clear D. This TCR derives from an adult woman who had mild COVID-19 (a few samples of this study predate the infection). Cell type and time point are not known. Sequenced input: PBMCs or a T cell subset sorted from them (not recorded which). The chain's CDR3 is CASSQELGPGEQYF. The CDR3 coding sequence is TGTGCCAGCAGCCAGGAGTTGGGCCCCGGTGAGCAGTACTTC.